Described below is a single T cell receptor beta chain sequence and its context. Its specificity is unknown. The PCR was carried out with 60 Vbeta primers and 13 Jbeta primers. Repertoires were generated with immunoSEQ multiplex PCR, while TCRdb's copy carries only in-frame clones and drops some. The data contain roughly 120,000 clones, 65% to 75% of them singletons. The sample belongs to a study of cytomegalovirus exposure and HLA in healthy donors. These donors, healthy bone marrow donors, were studied. Findings and caveats of the study: Reportedly, HLA-A and HLA-B alleles of most subjects were accurately predicted from TCR beta. The dataset shows that most TCR sequences were rare, while some public TCRs occurred in many donors.

Losses at the gene ends were 6 bases for V and 5 bases for J; bases not matched to a gene: 6. Germline assignment: CDR1 MGHDK and CDR2 SYGVNS. This CDR3 has 13 residues. The chain links TRBV25-1 to TRBJ1-2, with 7 bases identical to TRBD1. This clonotype was obtained from a woman aged 45 to 65 in good health and CMV-seropositive. The sequencing sample was made of PBMCs. The CDR3 loop reads CASSQGQFYGYTF. In DNA, the CDR3 is TGTGCCAGCAGCCAGGGACAGTTTTATGGCTACACCTTC.